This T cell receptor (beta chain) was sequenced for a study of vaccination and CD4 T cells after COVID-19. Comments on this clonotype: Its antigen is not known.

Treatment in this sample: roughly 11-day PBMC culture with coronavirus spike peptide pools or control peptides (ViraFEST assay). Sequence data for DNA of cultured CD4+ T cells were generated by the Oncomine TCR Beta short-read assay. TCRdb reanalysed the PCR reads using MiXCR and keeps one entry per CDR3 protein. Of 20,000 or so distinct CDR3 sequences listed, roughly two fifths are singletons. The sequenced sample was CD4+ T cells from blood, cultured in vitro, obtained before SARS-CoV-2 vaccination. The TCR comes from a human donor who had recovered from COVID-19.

CDR3 DNA sequence: TGTGCCAGTAGTCCCTCTCCGGGCCACTTCAATGAGCAGTTCTTC. Its translation is CASSPSPGHFNEQFF. The chain carries TRBV19 and TRBJ2-1; the D is unclear. CDR1 and CDR2 from the germline V gene are LNHDA and SQIVND (reference sequence). The CDR3 is 15 amino acids. Trimming took off 5 bases at V and 6 bases at J, with 17 bases between the two ends. Variable domain in full (rest from reference TRBV19 and TRBJ2-1): DGGITQSPKYLFRKEGQNVTLSCEQNLNHDAMYWYRQDPGQGLRLIYYSQIVNDFQKGDIAEGYSVSREKKESFPLTVTSAQKNPTAFYLCASSPSPGHFNEQFFGPGTRLTVL.